This T cell receptor beta chain was documented in a study of liver allograft versus peripheral blood T cells. Across the whole study: Transplanted-liver and recipient peripheral blood T cell receptor repertoires were compared. Study-wide points: Within liver allografts, T cell receptor repertoires were reportedly different from those in peripheral blood.

Using its own MiXCR run on the reads, TCRdb lists one record per CDR3 protein. Among some 14,000 distinct CDR3 sequences, about 20% were seen once, and the ten largest hold approximately 13%. This clonotype has a count of ten or more. The antigen is not known. The CDR3 is 15 amino acids. Germline-derived CDR1 and CDR2 are KGHDR and SFDVKD. With 4 bases removed from V and 0 bases from J, the gap between germline ends came to 6 bases. The chain joins TRBV24-1 to TRBJ2-6, with no clear D. The TCR was taken from a human patient who had a liver transplant. Some T cells may possibly be graft donor cells. DNA for the CDR3: TGTGCCACCAGTGACAGTCGCTCTGGGGCCAACGTCCTGACTTTC. Translation gives CATSDSRSGANVLTF.